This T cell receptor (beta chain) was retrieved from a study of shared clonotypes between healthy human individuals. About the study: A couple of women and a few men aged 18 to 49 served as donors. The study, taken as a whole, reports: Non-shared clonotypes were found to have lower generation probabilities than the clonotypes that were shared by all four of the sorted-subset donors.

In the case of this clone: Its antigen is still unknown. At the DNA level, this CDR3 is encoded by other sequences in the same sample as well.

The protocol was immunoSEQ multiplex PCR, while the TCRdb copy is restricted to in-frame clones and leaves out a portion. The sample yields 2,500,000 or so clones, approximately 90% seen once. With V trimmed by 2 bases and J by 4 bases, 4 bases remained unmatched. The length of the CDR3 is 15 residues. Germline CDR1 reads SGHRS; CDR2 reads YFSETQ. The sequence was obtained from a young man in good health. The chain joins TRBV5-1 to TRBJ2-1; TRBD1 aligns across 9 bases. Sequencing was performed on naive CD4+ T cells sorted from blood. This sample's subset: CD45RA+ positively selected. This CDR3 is CASSFWDRDYNEQFF. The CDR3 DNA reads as TGCGCCAGCAGCTTTTGGGACAGGGATTACAATGAGCAGTTCTTC. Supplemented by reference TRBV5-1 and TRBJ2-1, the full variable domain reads KAGVTQTPRYLIKTRGQQVTLSCSPISGHRSVSWYQQTPGQGLQFLFEYFSETQRNKGNFPGRFSGRQFSNSRSEMNVSTLELGDSALYLCASSFWDRDYNEQFFGPGTRLTVL.